This TCR beta chain derives from a study of tumor-infiltrating lymphocytes in primary liver carcinoma. Details on this clonotype: A much larger clone differs from this one at a single base, so this may be a read error.

This CDR3 comprises 14 residues. With a constant-region primer, TCR beta cDNA was made from around 520 ng of total RNA. Investigators got TCR beta libraries out of three nested multiplex PCR rounds, done with slightly modified ARM-PCR. Primers for the first two PCR rounds were TRBV1-TRBV30 forward primers and a C-beta reverse primer (roughly 10 cycles per round). Using its own MiXCR run on the multiplex PCR reads, TCRdb lists one record per CDR3 protein. This table has 40,000 or so distinct CDR3 sequences, roughly 80% appearing once. The tissue used was unsorted bulk material of about 19-34 mg. RNA and DNA were co-extracted from it with the AllPrep DNA/RNA mini kit.

This receptor was taken from a woman younger than 45 with primary liver carcinoma and hepatitis B virus infection. Sequencing was carried out using tumor-adjacent normal liver tissue. V and J are TRBV21-1 and TRBJ2-7; no DNA check was done on the table's D call, TRBD1. TRBV21-1 is given as a pseudogene. CDR3 loop: CASIGQDCSYEQYF. Written as DNA, the CDR3 is TGTGCCAGTATCGGACAGGACTGCTCCTACGAGCAGTACTTC.